The clone carrying this T cell receptor (beta chain) was recorded at least ten times. The antigen remains unidentified. This sample is drawn from a study of T cell repertoires in cytomegalovirus infection. Background on the study: The public TCR beta signatures pointed to both CMV infection and matching HLA type.

TCRdb independently ran MiXCR on the reads; one entry per CDR3 protein. The repertoire consists of approximately 150,000 distinct CDR3 sequences, with under 8% occurring once and the leading ten covering roughly 18%. J gave up 7 bases and V 5 bases, and 8 bases lay outside the gene matches. This CDR3 spans 16 amino acids. Study-level results: HLA-C-restricted CMV-specific TCR beta clonotypes prevailed in the ex vivo response. Of the TCR beta families, the public ones yielded a cumulative frequency that identified carriers of CMV plus the relevant HLA.

This TCR derives from a human donor in good health (CMV status not recorded). Some clones in this sample may be carry-over from other donors' samples. Sequenced: PBMCs. The rearrangement joins TRBV12-3 or TRBV12-4 to TRBJ2-7; 16 positions match TRBD2. The DNA of the CDR3 is TGTGCCAGCAGTGGGAGGGGACTAGCGGGGGGGCAGGAGCAGTACTTC. This encodes CASSGRGLAGGQEQYF.